The TCR beta chain described here comes from a study of control samples from healthy donors and cancer patients. Data came from immunoSEQ multiplex PCR; TCRdb stores just in-frame clones and leaves some out. Of 95,000 to 150,000 clones in the sample, about nine tenths were seen once. There are 16 residues in the CDR3. With 5 bases removed from V and 7 bases from J, the gap between germline ends came to 23 bases. CDR1 SGHVS and CDR2 FNYEAQ come from the germline V gene. This rearrangement joins TRBV7-6 to TRBJ1-2; D may be TRBD1 (5 bases). The TCR sequence derives from a man aged 40-55 years in good health. Sequenced: blood. The CDR3 spells CASSQLYGGTTSGYTF. The CDR3, as DNA: TGTGCCAGCAGCCAACTTTATGGGGGGACCACCTCTGGCTACACCTTC.